This T cell receptor (beta chain) was identified in a study of blood T cells in healthy people across ages. Alongside a J-beta primer mix, a sample-barcoded 5' primer served in a second PCR lasting roughly 7 to 11 cycles. In TCRdb, the 5' RACE reads were re-called with MiXCR into one record per CDR3 protein. Of some 880,000 distinct CDR3 sequences listed, 35% to 40% were seen once; the top ten hold roughly 13%. Trimming removed 4 bases at V and 1 base at J, with 7 bases between. There are 13 residues in the CDR3. The V gene's germline CDR1 is MNHNS and CDR2 SASEGT. This clonotype was found once. Input material: blood. J is TRBJ1-2 and V is TRBV6-1; D is ambiguous. The origin of this receptor is a man younger than 30 in good health. The CDR3 spells CASSAGFNYGYTF. The CDR3 region has the DNA TGTGCCAGCAGTGCCGGATTTAACTATGGCTACACCTTC.